A single sample gave rise to the 2 T cell receptor beta chains below, sequenced in a study of CD8 T cells in Susac syndrome. Reverse transcription of about 0.45 to 1 ug RNA used random hexamers. TCRdb independently ran MiXCR on the immunoSEQ multiplex PCR reads; one entry per CDR3 protein. The sample consists of some 170,000 distinct CDR3 sequences, roughly 94% of them appearing once. Sequences were obtained from CD4+ T cells from PBMCs. The source of these receptors is a human donor with Susac syndrome.

V usage is TRBV4-2 and J usage is TRBJ1-1, with D uncertain. This CDR3 has 15 residues. V lost 0 bases and J lost 1, with 9 bases in between. Germline CDR1 and CDR2: LGHNA and YNFKEQ. CDR3 nucleotide sequence: TGTGCCAGCAGCCAAGATCTCCGGGGGAACACTGAAGCTTTCTTT. It codes for CASSQDLRGNTEAFF.

This chain links TRBV6-2 or TRBV6-3 with TRBJ2-7; 10 nucleotides agree with TRBD2. The junction had 8 bases not matched to a gene; V was cut back by 9 bases and J by 0 bases. CDR3 length: 15 amino acids. Germline CDR1 and CDR2: MNHEY and SVGEGT. The chain's CDR3 is CASRLAGEPSYEQYF. CDR3 DNA: TGTGCCAGTAGACTAGCGGGCGAGCCCTCCTACGAGCAGTACTTC.